These T cell receptor beta chains were read from a single sample in a study of shared clonotypes between healthy human individuals. TCRdb keeps only in-frame clones here, not all; method: immunoSEQ multiplex PCR. There are 630,000 or so clones in the sample; roughly 98% occur only once, and 0.3% lies in the top ten. Sequenced material: naive CD8+ T cells sorted from blood. Receptors originate from a man aged 25 to 40 in good health. Both conserved end residues are part of each CDR3. D genes are given only for firm matches. The size of a clone is reported for some rows only, either as once, few or many, or as a class for expanded clones.

>NA|TRBD2|TRBJ2-3|TRBV27
TGTGCCAGCAGTTTATCTGCGGGAGGCACAGATACGCAGTATTTT
CASSLSAGGTDTQYF
>NA|NA|TRBJ2-5|TRBV7-9
TGTGCCAGCAGCTTATCCCCGCCCGGGAAAGAGACCCAGTACTTC
CASSLSPPGKETQYF
>NA|TRBD1|TRBJ2-5|TRBV9
TGTGCCAGCAGTGGGGGACAGGGGGTGCATTACCAAGAGACCCAGTACTTC
CASSGGQGVHYQETQYF
>NA|TRBD2|TRBJ2-7|TRBV25-1
TGTGCCAGCAGTGGACCCCGACTAGCGCCCAACTCCTACGAGCAGTACTTC
CASSGPRLAPNSYEQYF
>NA|NA|TRBJ2-7|TRBV29-1
TGCAGCGTTGATGCAGGGGAGGCCTACGAGCAGTACTTC
CSVDAGEAYEQYF
>NA|NA|TRBJ2-3|TRBV28
TGTGCCAGCAGTCCGATACCCCTCACAGATACGCAGTATTTT
CASSPIPLTDTQYF
>NA|TRBD2|TRBJ2-1|TRBV4-1
TGCGCCAGCAGCTGGCGGGAGATTTACAATGAGCAGTTCTTC
CASSWREIYNEQFF
>NA|NA|TRBJ2-1|TRBV6-5
TGTGCCAGCAGTTACGCCGACAGCTCCTACAATGAGCAGTTCTTC
CASSYADSSYNEQFF
>NA|TRBD2|TRBJ2-2|TRBV27
TGTGCCAGCAGTCCCGACTATAGCGGGAGCTTATCGGGGGAGCTGTTTTTT
CASSPDYSGSLSGELFF
>NA|NA|TRBJ1-5|TRBV19
TGTGCCAGTAGGGTTGGGGGAGTAGGTCGTCAGCCCCAGCATTTT
CASRVGGVGRQPQHF
>NA|NA|TRBJ2-1|TRBV7-9
TGTGCCAGCAGTTACAGCCTGGGAGTCTACAATGAGCAGTTCTTC
CASSYSLGVYNEQFF
>NA|TRBD2|TRBJ2-3|TRBV19
TGTGCCAGTAACCGAGCGGGAGCGCTCGCAGATACGCAGTATTTT
CASNRAGALADTQYF
>NA|NA|TRBJ2-1|TRBV28
TGTGCCAGCAGCCCTTCTAGGGCTAGCCTATACAATGAGCAGTTCTTC
CASSPSRASLYNEQFF
>NA|TRBD2|TRBJ2-3|TRBV11-2
TGTGCCAGCAGCTCAGGACTAGCGGGAGGGTCAAATACGCAGTATTTT
CASSSGLAGGSNTQYF
>NA|NA|TRBJ2-7|TRBV29-1
TGCAGCGTTGTAAGCGTTACAGATCTGAACTACGAGCAGTACTTC
CSVVSVTDLNYEQYF
>NA|NA|TRBJ2-7|TRBV29-1
TGCAGCGCATCGACAGGCCTAGCCTACGAGCAGTACTTC
CSASTGLAYEQYF
>NA|TRBD1|TRBJ2-2|TRBV7-8
TGTGCCAGCAGCTTACAAACTGGGACAGGCCTTAACACCGGGGAGCTGTTTTTT
CASSLQTGTGLNTGELFF
>NA|NA|TRBJ2-3|TRBV9
TGTGCCAGCAGCGAGCCCCGGGGCGGTGCGAACACAGATACGCAGTATTTT
CASSEPRGGANTDTQYF
>once|NA|TRBJ1-3|TRBV29-1
TGCAGCGTTCTATCCCCCTTGGACTCTGGAAACACCATATATTTT
CSVLSPLDSGNTIYF
>once|NA|TRBJ2-1|TRBV10-2
TGCGCCAGCAGTGGTCTAGCCGATTACAATGAGCAGTTCTTC
CASSGLADYNEQFF
>NA|NA|TRBJ2-3|TRBV5-5
TGTGCCAGCAGCTCGATGATGTTAAGGTCCACAGATACGCAGTATTTT
CASSSMMLRSTDTQYF
>NA|NA|TRBJ2-1|TRBV9
TGTGCCAGCAGCCCAGCGTACAATGAGCAGTTCTTC
CASSPAYNEQFF
>NA|NA|TRBJ2-3|TRBV11-2
TGTGCCAGCATTGGCGGGACGAGCACAGATACGCAGTATTTT
CASIGGTSTDTQYF
>NA|TRBD2|TRBJ2-1|TRBV29-1
TGCAGCGTTGAAGGGTGGACTAGCGGGACAATCTCCTACAATGAGCAGTTCTTC
CSVEGWTSGTISYNEQFF
>NA|NA|TRBJ2-3|TRBV9
TGTGCCAGCAGCGTAGGGAGGGTTCGACCCACAGATACGCAGTATTTT
CASSVGRVRPTDTQYF
>NA|TRBD2|TRBJ2-4|TRBV7-9
TGTGCCAGCAGCTTAGGGACTAGCGGGAGGGCTTGGTACTTC
CASSLGTSGRAWYF
>NA|NA|TRBJ1-1|TRBV6-5
TGTGCCAGCAGTTACTCTACAGGGAGCACTGAAGCTTTCTTT
CASSYSTGSTEAFF
>NA|TRBD2|TRBJ2-7|TRBV7-9
TGTGCCTGGTTGACTAGCGGCACCAACGAGCAGTACTTC
CAWLTSGTNEQYF
>NA|TRBD1|TRBJ2-1|TRBV7-2
TGTGCCAGCAGCTTTTGGCAGGGGGTTGACAATGAGCAGTTCTTC
CASSFWQGVDNEQFF
>NA|NA|TRBJ2-3|TRBV7-9
TGTGCCAGCAGCCCCGACGCACTATTAGATACGCAGTATTTT
CASSPDALLDTQYF
>NA|NA|TRBJ1-1|TRBV6-4
TGTGCCAGCAGTGACTCTAGGTATAGCACTGAAGCTTTCTTT
CASSDSRYSTEAFF
>once|NA|TRBJ2-7|TRBV4-3
TGCGCCAGCAGCCAAGATTCAACTAGAAGCTACGAGCAGTACTTC
CASSQDSTRSYEQYF
>NA|TRBD1|TRBJ2-7|TRBV4-1
TGCGCCAGCAGCTCTGGGACAGCAAGCTCCTACGAGCAGTACTTC
CASSSGTASSYEQYF
>NA|NA|TRBJ2-7|TRBV6-5
TGTGCCAGCAGCCAGGGAACCGGGACACATTACGAGCAGTACTTC
CASSQGTGTHYEQYF
>once|NA|TRBJ1-2|TRBV13
TGTGCCAGCAGGCCTTTCGGGCCCGCCTATGGCTACACCTTC
CASRPFGPAYGYTF
>NA|NA|TRBJ2-3|TRBV11-2
TGTGCCAGCAGCTTAGGGGGCTCTAGCACAGATACGCAGTATTTT
CASSLGGSSTDTQYF
>NA|NA|TRBJ2-3|TRBV27
TGTGCCAGCAGTACGAGTCAACTTACAGGGACAGATACGCAGTATTTT
CASSTSQLTGTDTQYF
>NA|TRBD1|TRBJ1-2|TRBV7-9
TGTGCCAGCAGCTTAGGCTCCCCCCGAGCAGGGGGGGGCTACACCTTC
CASSLGSPRAGGGYTF
>NA|NA|TRBJ2-2|TRBV28
TGTGCCAGCAGTTTACGCGGCACCGGGGAGCTGTTTTTT
CASSLRGTGELFF
>NA|TRBD2|TRBJ2-1|TRBV7-7
TGTGCCAGCAGCTTAGAGCCTAGCGGGAAAGATGAGCAGTTCTTC
CASSLEPSGKDEQFF
>NA|NA|TRBJ2-3|TRBV9
TGTGCCAGCAGCCTGGGGGGCAGGCGGGGCGCAGATACGCAGTATTTT
CASSLGGRRGADTQYF
>NA|NA|TRBJ1-3|TRBV9
TGTGCCAGCAGCCCGGGCGCGGGCCAATGGACGATGTCTGGAAACACCATATATTTT
CASSPGAGQWTMSGNTIYF
>NA|TRBD2|TRBJ2-2|TRBV10-2
TGCGCCAGCAAGACTAGCGGGAGTTTTACCGGGGAGCTGTTTTTT
CASKTSGSFTGELFF
>NA|TRBD1|TRBJ2-3|TRBV29-1
TGCAGCGTTGGTGAGACAGGGAACACAGATACGCAGTATTTT
CSVGETGNTDTQYF
>NA|NA|TRBJ2-3|TRBV28
TGTGCCAGCACCCGAACAGAACCTAGCACAGATACGCAGTATTTT
CASTRTEPSTDTQYF